The present T cell receptor beta chain was sequenced within a study of shared clonotypes between healthy human individuals. On the study more broadly: Per-donor plates numbered three CD4 naive, three CD4 memory, two CD8 naive and one CD8 memory.

Recent vaccinations or acute infections were absent in the healthy HIV-negative adult donors. Worth noting for this clone: Its antigen remains unidentified.

Study results and caveats: Sample collection involved blood only; tissue repertoires are likely different. Among non-shared clonotypes, generation probabilities were lower than among those shared by all four donors.

Libraries were prepared by immunoSEQ multiplex PCR; TCRdb keeps only in-frame clonotypes and omits some of them. The sample shows some 2,500,000 clones, roughly 93% of them seen only once. The CDR3 sequence is 17 residues long. V lost 3 bases, J lost 2 bases, and 6 bases stayed unmatched. CDR1 is SGDLS, CDR2 YYNGEE, per germline. The chain is built from TRBV9 and TRBJ2-2; the match to TRBD2 covers 11 bases. The sequenced material came from naive CD4+ T cells from PBMCs. Subset in this sample: CD45RA+ positively selected. The clonotype comes from a man aged 18 to 29 in good health. Some clones in this sample may be carry-over from other donors' samples. CDR3 nucleotides: TGTGCCAGCAGCGCGGGGGGGACTAGCGGAAACACCGGGGAGCTGTTTTTT. Translated: CASSAGGTSGNTGELFF.